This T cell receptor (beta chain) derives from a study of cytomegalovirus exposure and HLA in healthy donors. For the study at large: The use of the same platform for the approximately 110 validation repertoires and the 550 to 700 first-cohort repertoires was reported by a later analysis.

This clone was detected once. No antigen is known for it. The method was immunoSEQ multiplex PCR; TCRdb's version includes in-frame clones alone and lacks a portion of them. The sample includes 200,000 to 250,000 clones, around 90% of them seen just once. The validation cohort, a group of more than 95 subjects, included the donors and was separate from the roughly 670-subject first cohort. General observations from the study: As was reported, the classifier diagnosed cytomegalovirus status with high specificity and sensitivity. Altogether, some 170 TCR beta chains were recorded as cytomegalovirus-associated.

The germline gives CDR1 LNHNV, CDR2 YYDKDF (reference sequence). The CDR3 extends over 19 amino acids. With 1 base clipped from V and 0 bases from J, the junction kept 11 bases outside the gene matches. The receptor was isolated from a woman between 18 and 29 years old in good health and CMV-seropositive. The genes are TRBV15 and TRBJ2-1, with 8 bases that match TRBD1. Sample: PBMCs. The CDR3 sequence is CATSRGGAGGPSSYNEQFF. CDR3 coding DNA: TGTGCCACCAGCAGAGGGGGGGCAGGGGGCCCGAGCTCCTACAATGAGCAGTTCTTC.